The clone carrying this TCR beta chain has a count of ten or more. Its antigen is still unknown. TCRdb ran MiXCR on the PCR reads and lists one entry per CDR3 protein. In the table there are tens of thousands of distinct CDR3 sequences, 17% of which are singletons. These data belong to a study of molecular identifiers for immune sequencing clone quantification. Points from the study as a whole: Clones with over 20 RNA copies captured over 99% of effector molecules but under 1% of naive ones.

CDR1 and CDR2 from the germline V gene are MNHEY and SMNVEV (reference sequence). This CDR3 has 15 amino acids. V was shortened by 4 bases and J by 6 bases, with 19 bases between the two germline ends. The TCR sequence derives from a human donor in good health. Some libraries in this study had Jurkat cell RNA spiked in. Sequencing was carried out using naive CD8+ T cells from blood, with Jurkat cell RNA spiked in. Subset reported: FACS-sorted CD8+CD4-CCR7+CD45RA+ naive T cells. The rearrangement joins TRBV27 to TRBJ2-7; weak D call: TRBD2 (6 bases). DNA of the CDR3: TGTGCCAGCAGTTCGAGGGCAGCCGGAGGGTTCGAGCAGTACTTC. It codes for CASSSRAAGGFEQYF.